A single sample gave rise to the 14 T cell receptor beta chains below, sequenced in a study of tumor-infiltrating lymphocytes in primary liver carcinoma. Each 20-30 mg portion of unsorted bulk tissue served as the source for co-extraction of RNA and DNA. The template, roughly 0.45 ug total RNA, yielded TCR beta cDNA made with a constant-region primer. Sequencing libraries for TCR beta derived from three nested multiplex PCR rounds that used slightly modified ARM-PCR. Two initial PCR rounds of about 10 cycles each paired TRBV1-TRBV30 forward primers with a C-beta reverse primer. MiXCR, run by TCRdb on the multiplex PCR reads, gives a single entry per CDR3 protein. Of about 50,000 distinct CDR3 sequences listed, around 77% are singletons. The specimen sequenced was liver tumor tissue from sampling region 5. As to subset: tumor region T5, tumor centre. The receptors stem from a man aged 35 to 55 with primary liver carcinoma and hepatitis B virus infection.

J is TRBJ2-1 and V is TRBV11-3; unclear D gene. The CDR3 totals 17 residues. V was trimmed by 1 base and J by 0 bases, leaving 13 bases between them. The germline V gene has CDR1 SGHNT and CDR2 YENEEA. DNA for the CDR3: TGTGCCAGCAGCTTAGGGGAATACACTAACTCCTACAATGAGCAGTTCTTC. Its translation is CASSLGEYTNSYNEQFF.

Points on this clonotype: The junction does not match germline at one end; this may be a read error. The rearrangement joins TRBV30 to TRBJ2-4; tentative D call: TRBD2 (6 bases). Germline loops: CDR1 GTSNPN, CDR2 SVGIG (reference sequence). This CDR3 has 15 amino acids. The chain's CDR3 is CAWSNRGITKIIQYF. The DNA for the CDR3 is TGTGCCTGGAGTAACCGGGGGATAACCAAAATCATTCAGTACTTC.

About this clonotype: The conserved phenylalanine or tryptophan normally closing the CDR3 is absent here, so this likely arose from a read error. The gene calls are TRBV29-1 and TRBJ2-3; no firm D call. The CDR3 length is 16 residues. Germline V gene lookup returns CDR1 SQVTM and CDR2 ANQGSEA. CDR3 in DNA: TGCAGTGTCGCTGGAGTGGGTGGACGTAGCACAGATACGCAGTATTCT. Its translation is CSVAGVGGRSTDTQYS.

With regard to this clonotype: This likely comes from a read error, as the CDR3 has no conserved phenylalanine or tryptophan at its end. This sequence joins TRBV12-3 or TRBV12-4 and TRBJ2-7, with D perhaps matching TRBD1 (5 bases). This CDR3 comprises 13 residues. Trimming took off 5 bases at V and 8 bases at J, with 16 bases between the two ends. The DNA for the CDR3 is TGTGCCAGCAGTCCTTTTGCAGGGTACAAGCAGTACTAC. Amino acid sequence: CASSPFAGYKQYY.

To note about this clonotype: Given the absence of the conserved phenylalanine or tryptophan at the CDR3 end, a read error is likely. The V gene is TRBV5-1, the J gene TRBJ2-1; TRBD2 agrees at 8 bases. V gave up 4 bases and J gave up 5 bases; unmatched junction bases: 8. The CDR3 runs 15 residues. CDR1 is SGHRS, CDR2 YFSETQ, per germline. The chain's CDR3 is CASSIGLAGNNEQFS. In DNA form, the CDR3 reads TGCGCCAGCAGCATAGGGCTAGCGGGTAACAATGAGCAGTTCTCC.

This clonotype turned up a few times. This may come from a read error, since a much larger clone is one base off. J is TRBJ1-4 and V is TRBV30; 9 bases match TRBD1. CDR3 length equals 14 residues. The V gene's germline CDR1 is GTSNPN and CDR2 SVGIG (reference sequence). The CDR3 DNA reads as TGTGCCTGGAGTGTGATAGACAGGGGGGGAAAACTGATTTTT. Translating it yields CAWSVIDRGGKLIF.

The chain carries TRBV6-6 and TRBJ1-6; tentative D call: TRBD1 (6 bases). Germline assignment: CDR1 MNHNY and CDR2 SVGAGI (reference sequence). Trimming left V 6 bases short and J 7 bases short, with 22 bases between. CDR3 length: 17 residues. The CDR3 loop reads CASRTLTGARGNSPLHF. The CDR3 DNA reads TGTGCCAGCAGGACCTTGACAGGCGCCCGGGGAAATTCACCCCTCCACTTT.

The chain combines TRBV28 with TRBJ1-1, with D unclear. Germline CDR1 is MDHEN and CDR2 is SYDVKM. The length of the CDR3 is 13 residues. The CDR3 coding sequence is TGTGTCACAATTTGGGTCAGCGTCCGACAAGCTTTCTTT. It yields the protein CVTIWVSVRQAFF.

This clonotype was seen only once. J is TRBJ2-1 and V is TRBV11-3; D is uncertain. The CDR3 sequence is 13 residues long. CDR1 and CDR2 (germline): SGHNT, YENEEA. V lost 3 bases, J lost 13 bases, and 16 bases lay in between. The CDR3 region is CASSFLGPGLQFF. Here the CDR3 DNA reads TGTGCCAGCAGCTTCCTTGGACCCGGATTACAGTTCTTC.

This clonotype was counted at least ten times. The chain couples TRBV28 to TRBJ1-2, with D possibly being TRBD1 (6 bases). The V and J ends lost 8 bases and 6 bases respectively, with 13 bases between them. Per the germline V gene, CDR1 is MDHEN and CDR2 is SYDVKM. This CDR3 comprises 12 residues. The CDR3 DNA reads as TGTGCCAGCGAAGATCAGGGGAATGGCTACACCTTC. Translated: CASEDQGNGYTF.

A remark on this clonotype: No conserved phenylalanine or tryptophan is present at the end of the CDR3, so a read error is the likely explanation. The V and J genes are TRBV11-1 and TRBJ2-1, with D possibly being TRBD1 or TRBD2 (5 bases each). Germline assignment: CDR1 SGHAT and CDR2 FQDESV (reference sequence). The CDR3 length is 15 residues. The CDR3 reads CSSSFQGPLDNEQFI. CDR3 nucleotides: TGTTCCAGCAGCTTTCAGGGACCGCTGGACAATGAGCAGTTCATC.

This clonotype was counted a few times. This chain joins TRBV20-1 and TRBJ2-1, with 9 bases lining up with TRBD1. The CDR3 runs to 15 residues. Germline CDR1 and CDR2: DFQATT and SNEGSKA (reference sequence). Trimming at V came to 2 bases and at J to 9 bases, leaving 11 bases not matched to a gene. CDR3 nucleotides: TGCAGTGCTAGACACTTGGGGACAGGGATCTCTGAGCAGTTCTTC. Its translation: CSARHLGTGISEQFF.

Comments on this clonotype: One junction end does not reproduce the germline sequence, and a read error may be involved. The rearrangement joins TRBV28 to TRBJ1-5, with a possible D match to TRBD1 (5 bases). There are 12 residues in the CDR3. Germline CDR1 is MDHEN and CDR2 is SYDVKM. The DNA of the CDR3 is TGTACCAGTAACATAAGGGGACAGCCCCAGCATTTT. Protein: CTSNIRGQPQHF.

Turning to this clonotype: In this CDR3 the conserved last residue, phenylalanine or tryptophan, is missing, so a read error is likely. The chain carries TRBV6-6 and TRBJ1-2, with D unresolved. Germline-derived CDR1 and CDR2 are MNHNY and SVGAGI (reference sequence). This CDR3 is 15 amino acids long. CDR3 loop: CASCRGMGTKYGYTS. The CDR3 DNA reads TGTGCCAGCTGTCGTGGAATGGGCACTAAGTATGGCTACACCTCC.